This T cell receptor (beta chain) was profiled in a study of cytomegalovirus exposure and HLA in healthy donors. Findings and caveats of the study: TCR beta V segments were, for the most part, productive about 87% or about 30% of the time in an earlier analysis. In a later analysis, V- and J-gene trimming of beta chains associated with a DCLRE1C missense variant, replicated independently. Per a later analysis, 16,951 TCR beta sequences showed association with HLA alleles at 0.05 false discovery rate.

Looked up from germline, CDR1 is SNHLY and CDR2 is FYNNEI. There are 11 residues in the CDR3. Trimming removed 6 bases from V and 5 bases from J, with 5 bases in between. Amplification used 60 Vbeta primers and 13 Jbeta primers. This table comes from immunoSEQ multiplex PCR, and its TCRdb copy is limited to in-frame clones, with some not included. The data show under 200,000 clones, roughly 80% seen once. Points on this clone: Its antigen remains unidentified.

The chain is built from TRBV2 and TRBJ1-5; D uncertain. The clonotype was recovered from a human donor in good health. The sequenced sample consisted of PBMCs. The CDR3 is CASRVDQPQHF. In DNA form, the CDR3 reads TGTGCCAGCAGGGTAGATCAGCCCCAGCATTTT.